This paragraph covers one T cell receptor (beta chain) sequence. Using immunoSEQ multiplex PCR, the repertoire was profiled, and TCRdb retains in-frame clones only, with some absent. The sample contains 150,000 to 200,000 clones, 80% to 95% of which appear only once. V was clipped by 5 bases and J by 4 bases; unmatched bases: 4. This CDR3 has 13 residues. Germline values: CDR1 SGHDT, CDR2 YYEEEE. This record belongs to a study of T cell responses to AZD1222 COVID-19 vaccine. The chain recombines TRBV5-6 with TRBJ2-7, with 9 nucleotides matching TRBD2. The sequenced sample was peripheral blood, obtained 28 days after the second AZD1222 dose. The receptor was isolated from an adult who received the AZD1222 COVID-19 vaccine. DNA for the CDR3: TGTGCCAGCAGAAGACTAGCGGAGTACGAGCAGTACTTC. It translates to CASRRLAEYEQYF.